The source of this T cell receptor (beta chain) is a study of cytomegalovirus exposure and HLA in healthy donors. Using immunoSEQ multiplex PCR, the repertoire was profiled, and TCRdb retains in-frame clones only, with some absent. In the table there are 100,000 to 150,000 clones, roughly 95% of which are singletons. Study findings and constraints: Cytomegalovirus status was reportedly diagnosed by the classifier with high sensitivity and specificity. Later, an analysis found that TCR clusters from the first cohort tended to co-occur in the 120 validation repertoires. Researchers counted around 160 TCR beta chains as cytomegalovirus-associated.

The donors were in the roughly 110-subject validation cohort; that cohort was separate from the approximately 700-subject first cohort. On this clone: Its antigen remains unidentified.

CDR1 GTSNPN and CDR2 SVGIG come from the germline V gene (reference sequence). The CDR3 length is 15 residues. V was cut by 2 bases and J by 0 bases, with 13 bases left in between. The source material was PBMCs. The TCR sequence derives from a man younger than 35 in good health and CMV-seronegative. The rearrangement uses TRBV30 and TRBJ2-5; D is uncertain. CDR3 residues: CAWSNRAWYQETQYF. CDR3 DNA sequence: TGTGCCTGGAGTAACAGAGCCTGGTACCAAGAGACCCAGTACTTC.